The rows below give T cell receptor beta chains drawn from one sample of a study of CD8+ T cells in alopecia areata. The assay was immunoSEQ multiplex PCR, and TCRdb's table has in-frame clones only and misses some. In the table there are around 100,000 clones, approximately 58% of which are singletons. Input material: CD4+ T cells sorted from blood. These receptors were taken from a human donor in good health. Each CDR3 is given with its conserved first and last residue. Fields, in order: V gene, D gene, clone size, J gene, CDR3 protein, CDR3 DNA. The D gene is left open where the match is weak. The listing skips clone size in some rows; elsewhere it reads once, few, many or a size class.

V: TRBV6-4; D: -; size: few; J: TRBJ2-1; CDR3: CASSPQGGSSSQFF; DNA: TGTGCCAGCAGTCCACAAGGAGGGTCAAGCAGCCAGTTCTTC
V: TRBV30; D: -; size: -; J: TRBJ2-5; CDR3: CAWSVYQETQYF; DNA: TGTGCCTGGAGTGTCTACCAAGAGACCCAGTACTTC
V: TRBV7-2; D: -; size: -; J: TRBJ2-3; CDR3: CASQAGPVTDTQYF; DNA: TGTGCCAGCCAGGCGGGGCCCGTCACAGATACGCAGTATTTT
V: TRBV29-1; D: -; size: few; J: TRBJ2-7; CDR3: CSVGHSPYEQYF; DNA: TGCAGCGTTGGCCACAGTCCCTACGAGCAGTACTTC
V: TRBV7-9; D: TRBD1; size: once; J: TRBJ1-2; CDR3: CASSSTGTGGYGYTF; DNA: TGTGCCAGCAGCTCGACCGGGACAGGGGGATATGGCTACACCTTC
V: TRBV29-1; D: TRBD2; size: few; J: TRBJ2-3; CDR3: CSVVRTSGPDTQYF; DNA: TGCAGCGTTGTCCGGACTAGCGGCCCAGATACGCAGTATTTT
V: TRBV5-1; D: TRBD2; size: -; J: TRBJ2-5; CDR3: CASAETSGETQYF; DNA: TGCGCCAGCGCCGAGACTAGCGGGGAGACCCAGTACTTC
V: TRBV30; D: TRBD1; size: -; J: TRBJ2-7; CDR3: CAWDRQGSYEQYF; DNA: TGTGCCTGGGATAGACAGGGCTCCTACGAGCAGTACTTC
V: TRBV4-1; D: -; size: -; J: TRBJ2-2; CDR3: CASSQGLGEIGELFF; DNA: TGCGCCAGCAGCCAAGGTCTGGGGGAGATCGGGGAGCTGTTTTTT
V: TRBV29-1; D: -; size: few; J: TRBJ1-1; CDR3: CSVEGRNSIRTEAFF; DNA: TGCAGCGTTGAAGGAAGGAACAGCATAAGGACTGAAGCTTTCTTT
V: TRBV6-6; D: -; size: -; J: TRBJ2-7; CDR3: CASSYSNRGNEQYF; DNA: TGTGCCAGCAGTTACTCGAACCGCGGGAACGAGCAGTACTTC
V: TRBV11-2; D: -; size: -; J: TRBJ2-1; CDR3: CASRLRGLGVEQFF; DNA: TGTGCCAGCAGGCTCCGGGGGCTAGGCGTTGAGCAGTTCTTC
V: TRBV6-6; D: -; size: -; J: TRBJ2-3; CDR3: CASSQLTLTDTQYF; DNA: TGTGCCAGCAGCCAACTCACTCTTACGGATACGCAGTATTTT
V: TRBV27; D: TRBD1; size: once; J: TRBJ1-5; CDR3: CASRRQGGNQPQHF; DNA: TGTGCCAGCAGAAGACAGGGGGGCAATCAGCCCCAGCATTTT
V: TRBV29-1; D: -; size: -; J: TRBJ2-3; CDR3: CSVAGRYTDTQYF; DNA: TGCAGCGTTGCGGGGAGATACACAGATACGCAGTATTTT
V: TRBV2; D: -; size: -; J: TRBJ1-5; CDR3: CASSEQGHGNQPQHF; DNA: TGTGCCAGCAGTGAACAGGGTCATGGCAATCAGCCCCAGCATTTT
V: TRBV30; D: -; size: -; J: TRBJ2-5; CDR3: CAWTPTGPGTQYF; DNA: TGTGCCTGGACACCAACCGGGCCGGGGACCCAGTACTTC
V: TRBV7-7; D: -; size: once; J: TRBJ1-6; CDR3: CASSSGISPLHF; DNA: TGTGCTAGCAGCTCGGGGATTTCACCCCTCCACTTT
V: TRBV29-1; D: -; size: -; J: TRBJ2-5; CDR3: CSVRTEQETQYF; DNA: TGCAGCGTTCGGACGGAACAAGAGACCCAGTACTTC
V: TRBV19; D: TRBD1; size: -; J: TRBJ1-5; CDR3: CASSVGTGGNQPQHF; DNA: TGTGCCAGTAGTGTTGGGACAGGGGGGAATCAGCCCCAGCATTTT
V: TRBV7-3; D: -; size: once; J: TRBJ1-1; CDR3: CASSLSSASTEAFF; DNA: TGTGCCAGCAGCTTATCTTCCGCGAGCACTGAAGCTTTCTTT
V: TRBV27; D: -; size: -; J: TRBJ1-3; CDR3: CASSTKLGTDSGNTIYF; DNA: TGTGCCAGCAGCACTAAACTTGGGACGGACTCTGGAAACACCATATATTTT
V: TRBV28; D: TRBD1; size: -; J: TRBJ2-7; CDR3: CASSLSGQGAIYEQYF; DNA: TGTGCCAGCAGTTTATCTGGTCAGGGGGCGATCTACGAGCAGTACTTC
V: TRBV2; D: TRBD1; size: -; J: TRBJ1-2; CDR3: CASSDMRQGGYGYTF; DNA: TGTGCCAGCAGTGATATGCGACAGGGTGGCTATGGCTACACCTTC
V: TRBV10-1; D: TRBD2; size: few; J: TRBJ2-5; CDR3: CASSTGTTETQYF; DNA: TGCGCCAGCAGCACCGGGACTACGGAGACCCAGTACTTC
V: TRBV30; D: -; size: -; J: TRBJ2-1; CDR3: CAWKAPGVYNEQFF; DNA: TGTGCCTGGAAGGCGCCAGGGGTCTACAATGAGCAGTTCTTC
V: TRBV7-9; D: -; size: -; J: TRBJ2-5; CDR3: CASSLGGYQETQYF; DNA: TGTGCCAGCAGCTTGGGCGGTTACCAAGAGACCCAGTACTTC
V: TRBV25-1; D: -; size: -; J: TRBJ2-6; CDR3: CASSESWLGEGANVLTF; DNA: TGTGCCAGCAGTGAATCCTGGCTGGGGGAGGGGGCCAACGTCCTGACTTTC
V: TRBV9; D: TRBD1; size: -; J: TRBJ2-7; CDR3: CASSDGTGIDEQYF; DNA: TGTGCCAGCAGCGATGGGACAGGAATCGACGAGCAGTACTTC
V: TRBV4-2; D: -; size: -; J: TRBJ1-2; CDR3: CASSDRGRSYGYTF; DNA: TGTGCCAGCAGCGACCGGGGGAGGAGCTATGGCTACACCTTC
V: TRBV30; D: TRBD2; size: few; J: TRBJ2-5; CDR3: CAWTGGQETQYF; DNA: TGTGCCTGGACGGGGGGACAAGAGACCCAGTACTTC
V: TRBV20-1; D: -; size: -; J: TRBJ2-7; CDR3: CRANYEQYF; DNA: TGCAGAGCAAACTACGAGCAGTACTTC
V: TRBV29-1; D: TRBD1; size: -; J: TRBJ2-2; CDR3: CSVGNTGGPGELFF; DNA: TGCAGCGTTGGGAATACAGGGGGCCCCGGGGAGCTGTTTTTT
V: TRBV6-6; D: TRBD2; size: few; J: TRBJ2-7; CDR3: CASSLAGIEQYF; DNA: TGTGCCAGCAGCTTAGCGGGGATCGAGCAGTACTTC
V: TRBV29-1; D: TRBD1; size: -; J: TRBJ1-1; CDR3: CSAFQGAGTEAFF; DNA: TGCAGCGCATTTCAGGGGGCTGGGACTGAAGCTTTCTTT
V: TRBV4-1; D: TRBD2; size: few; J: TRBJ2-1; CDR3: CASSPQHGTSGGTWEQFF; DNA: TGCGCCAGCAGCCCTCAACATGGGACTAGCGGGGGAACATGGGAGCAGTTCTTC
V: TRBV30; D: -; size: -; J: TRBJ1-2; CDR3: CAWSVGRSYGYTF; DNA: TGTGCCTGGAGTGTCGGCAGAAGTTATGGCTACACCTTC
V: TRBV18; D: -; size: -; J: TRBJ1-6; CDR3: CASSLDPVVGPLHF; DNA: TGTGCCAGCTCACTGGATCCCGTCGTTGGGCCCCTCCACTTT
V: TRBV30; D: TRBD2; size: -; J: TRBJ2-1; CDR3: CAGSGTSGGWQFF; DNA: TGTGCCGGATCCGGGACTAGCGGGGGTTGGCAGTTCTTC
V: TRBV28; D: -; size: few; J: TRBJ1-4; CDR3: CASSLRGTDEKLFF; DNA: TGTGCCAGCAGTTTGAGGGGCACGGATGAAAAACTGTTTTTT
V: TRBV5-1; D: -; size: -; J: TRBJ2-7; CDR3: CASSPPSGEQYF; DNA: TGCGCCAGCAGCCCGCCATCGGGCGAGCAGTACTTC
V: TRBV19; D: TRBD1; size: medium-sized; J: TRBJ1-1; CDR3: CASTLDRVNTEAFF; DNA: TGTGCCAGTACCTTGGACAGGGTGAACACTGAAGCTTTCTTT
V: TRBV9; D: TRBD1; size: -; J: TRBJ2-3; CDR3: CASSPHRGYGSTDTQYF; DNA: TGTGCCAGCAGCCCCCACAGGGGATACGGTAGCACAGATACGCAGTATTTT
V: TRBV4-2; D: TRBD1; size: -; J: TRBJ2-7; CDR3: CASSQGTGGVVYEQYF; DNA: TGTGCCAGCAGCCAAGGGACAGGGGGTGTGGTGTACGAGCAGTACTTC
V: TRBV20-1; D: -; size: -; J: TRBJ1-1; CDR3: CSAGTAEAFF; DNA: TGCAGTGCGGGTACGGCTGAAGCTTTCTTT
V: TRBV2; D: TRBD2; size: few; J: TRBJ2-5; CDR3: CASSEVLAGYAQETQYF; DNA: TGTGCCAGCAGTGAAGTGCTAGCGGGTTACGCCCAAGAGACCCAGTACTTC
V: TRBV7-8; D: -; size: few; J: TRBJ1-5; CDR3: CASSLVEAEISNQPQHF; DNA: TGTGCCAGCAGCTTAGTGGAGGCAGAGATCAGCAATCAGCCCCAGCATTTT
V: TRBV27; D: TRBD1; size: few; J: TRBJ2-7; CDR3: CASSSSNRGLRYEQYF; DNA: TGTGCCAGCAGTTCCTCAAACAGGGGTCTACGGTACGAGCAGTACTTC
V: TRBV12-5; D: -; size: -; J: TRBJ2-2; CDR3: CASGLVRAGVNTGELFF; DNA: TGTGCTAGTGGTTTGGTACGTGCAGGCGTGAACACCGGGGAGCTGTTTTTT
V: TRBV29-1; D: TRBD1; size: -; J: TRBJ2-2; CDR3: CSAGTANTGELFF; DNA: TGCAGCGCTGGGACAGCGAACACCGGGGAGCTGTTTTTT
V: TRBV6-5; D: -; size: -; J: TRBJ1-3; CDR3: CASRKDRGSGNTIYF; DNA: TGTGCCAGCAGAAAGGACCGGGGATCTGGAAACACCATATATTTT
V: TRBV9; D: TRBD1; size: -; J: TRBJ2-3; CDR3: CASSWGTGASTDTQYF; DNA: TGTGCCAGCAGTTGGGGGACAGGTGCTAGCACAGATACGCAGTATTTT
V: TRBV14; D: -; size: -; J: TRBJ2-2; CDR3: CASSQVPPGSGELFF; DNA: TGTGCCAGCAGCCAAGTCCCCCCCGGCTCCGGGGAGCTGTTTTTT
V: TRBV6-5; D: TRBD1; size: few; J: TRBJ1-2; CDR3: CASSYAGQRFSGYTF; DNA: TGTGCCAGCAGTTACGCGGGACAGAGATTCTCTGGCTACACCTTC
V: TRBV18; D: TRBD1; size: -; J: TRBJ2-1; CDR3: CASSPRGQAYNEQFF; DNA: TGTGCCAGCTCACCCCGGGGACAGGCTTACAATGAGCAGTTCTTC
V: TRBV27; D: TRBD1; size: -; J: TRBJ1-2; CDR3: CASSLSGTGGYTF; DNA: TGTGCCAGCAGTCTATCCGGGACAGGTGGCTACACCTTC
V: TRBV7-8; D: TRBD1; size: once; J: TRBJ1-6; CDR3: CASSLEGARKSPLHF; DNA: TGTGCCAGCAGCTTAGAGGGGGCGCGTAAATCACCCCTCCACTTT
V: TRBV30; D: -; size: few; J: TRBJ1-5; CDR3: CAWSVAGNQPQHF; DNA: TGTGCCTGGAGTGTTGCGGGCAATCAGCCCCAGCATTTT
V: TRBV6-5; D: -; size: -; J: TRBJ2-7; CDR3: CASSYWRVHYF; DNA: TGTGCCAGCAGTTACTGGCGTGTCCACTACTTC